The T cell receptor (beta chain) described here comes from a study of human T cells and chemical hapten exposure. Study summary: Small discrepancies in pooled library volume mainly accounted for the varying TCR yields per sample.

This sample's time point: patch test 2, 6 weeks after DPC sensitization. Treatment meaning: therapeutic diphenylcyclopropenone sensitization with weekly scalp DPC. Each donor was an alopecia patient between 18 and 70 years of age who qualified for DPC. This clonotype was found many times. The CDR3 runs to 11 residues. Germline V gene lookup returns CDR1 SGHTA and CDR2 FQGNSA. With 4 bases removed from V and 14 bases from J, the gap between germline ends came to 13 bases. TCRdb re-analysed the RACE reads in MiXCR, keeping a single row per CDR3 protein. The table has about 110,000 distinct CDR3 sequences, 9% to 9.5% seen once.

V gene TRBV7-2 combines with J gene TRBJ2-3; D is undetermined. The source material was whole blood, sampled in connection with sensitization to the hapten diphenylcyclopropenone (DPC). This sequence was found in a woman between 35 and 50 years old with alopecia areata. Some clones in this sample may be carry-over from other donors' samples. DNA of the CDR3: TGTGCCAGCAGCTCGTCCCCGAAGTGGTATTTT. Amino acids: CASSSSPKWYF.